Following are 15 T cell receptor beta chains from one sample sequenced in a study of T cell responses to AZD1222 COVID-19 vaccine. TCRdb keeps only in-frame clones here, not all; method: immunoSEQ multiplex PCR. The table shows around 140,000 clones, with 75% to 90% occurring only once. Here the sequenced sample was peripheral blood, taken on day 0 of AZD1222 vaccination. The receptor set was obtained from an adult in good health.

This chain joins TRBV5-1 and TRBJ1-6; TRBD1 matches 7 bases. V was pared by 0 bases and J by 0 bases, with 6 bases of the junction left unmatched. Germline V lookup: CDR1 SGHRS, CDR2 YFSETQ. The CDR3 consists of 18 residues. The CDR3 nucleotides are TGCGCCAGCAGCTTGGCTGGACAGGCCAGCTCCTATAATTCACCCCTCCACTTT. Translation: CASSLAGQASSYNSPLHF.

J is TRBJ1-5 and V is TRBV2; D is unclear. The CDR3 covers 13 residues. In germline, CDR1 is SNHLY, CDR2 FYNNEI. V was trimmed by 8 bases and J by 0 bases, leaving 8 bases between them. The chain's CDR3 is CASESDSNQPQHF. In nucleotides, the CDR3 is TGTGCCAGCGAATCGGATAGCAATCAGCCCCAGCATTTT. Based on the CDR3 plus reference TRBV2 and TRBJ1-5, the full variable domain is EPEVTQTPSHQVTQMGQEVILRCVPISNHLYFYWYRQILGQKVEFLVSFYNNEISEKSEIFDDQFSVERPDGSNFTLKIRSTKLEDSAMYFCASESDSNQPQHFGDGTRLSIL.

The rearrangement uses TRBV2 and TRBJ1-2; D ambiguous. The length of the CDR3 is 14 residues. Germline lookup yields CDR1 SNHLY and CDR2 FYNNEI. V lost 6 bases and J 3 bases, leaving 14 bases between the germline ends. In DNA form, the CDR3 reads TGTGCCAGCAGCGCCCGTGGGGTACACTATGGCTACACCTTC. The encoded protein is CASSARGVHYGYTF.

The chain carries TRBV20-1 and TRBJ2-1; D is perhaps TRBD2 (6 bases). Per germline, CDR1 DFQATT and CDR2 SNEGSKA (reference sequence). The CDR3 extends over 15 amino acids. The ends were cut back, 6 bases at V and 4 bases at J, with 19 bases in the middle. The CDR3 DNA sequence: TGCAGTGCAAGTAGCCAGGGAGGATTTTACAATGAGCAGTTCTTC. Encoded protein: CSASSQGGFYNEQFF.

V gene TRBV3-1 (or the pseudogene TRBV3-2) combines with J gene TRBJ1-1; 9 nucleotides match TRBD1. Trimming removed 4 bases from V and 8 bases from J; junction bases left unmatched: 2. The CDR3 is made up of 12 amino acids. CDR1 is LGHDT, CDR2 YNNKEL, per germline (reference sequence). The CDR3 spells CASSRGQGEAFF. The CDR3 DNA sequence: TGTGCCAGCAGCCGCGGACAGGGGGAAGCTTTCTTT.

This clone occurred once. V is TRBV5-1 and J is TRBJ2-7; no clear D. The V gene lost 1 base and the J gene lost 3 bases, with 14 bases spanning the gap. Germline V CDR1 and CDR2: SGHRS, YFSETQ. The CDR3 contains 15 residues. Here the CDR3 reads CASSLPPLPLYEQYF. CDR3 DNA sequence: TGCGCCAGCAGCTTGCCCCCACTACCCCTCTACGAGCAGTACTTC.

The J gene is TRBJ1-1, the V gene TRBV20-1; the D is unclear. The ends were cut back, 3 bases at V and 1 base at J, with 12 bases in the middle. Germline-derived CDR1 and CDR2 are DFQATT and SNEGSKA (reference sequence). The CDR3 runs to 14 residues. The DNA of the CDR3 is TGCAGTGCTAGTCCCCTTGGGGAGAACACTGAAGCTTTCTTT. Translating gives CSASPLGENTEAFF.

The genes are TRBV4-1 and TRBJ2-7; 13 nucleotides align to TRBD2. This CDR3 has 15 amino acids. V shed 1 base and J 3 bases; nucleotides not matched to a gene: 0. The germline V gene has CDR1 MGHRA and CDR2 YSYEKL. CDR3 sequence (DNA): TGCGCCAGCAGCCAAGGACTAGCGGGAGGCTACGAGCAGTACTTC. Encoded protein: CASSQGLAGGYEQYF.

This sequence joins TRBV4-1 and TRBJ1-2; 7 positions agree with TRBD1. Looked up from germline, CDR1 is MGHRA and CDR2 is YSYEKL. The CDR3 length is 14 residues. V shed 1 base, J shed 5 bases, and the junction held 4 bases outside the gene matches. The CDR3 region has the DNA TGCGCCAGCAGCCAAGTGGCCAGGGGGTATGGCTACACCTTC. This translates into CASSQVARGYGYTF.

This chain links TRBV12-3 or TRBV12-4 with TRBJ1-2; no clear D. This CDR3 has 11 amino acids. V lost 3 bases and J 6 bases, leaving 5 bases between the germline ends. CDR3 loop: CASSFSHGYTF. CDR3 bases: TGTGCCAGCAGTTTCTCCCATGGCTACACCTTC.

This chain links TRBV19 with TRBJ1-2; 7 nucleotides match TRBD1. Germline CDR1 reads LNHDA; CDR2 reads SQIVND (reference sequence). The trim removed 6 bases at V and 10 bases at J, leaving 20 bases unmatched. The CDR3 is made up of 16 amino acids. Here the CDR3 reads CASRGQSTSASHFYTF. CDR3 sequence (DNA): TGTGCCAGTAGGGGACAGTCAACCAGTGCGTCCCATTTCTACACCTTC.

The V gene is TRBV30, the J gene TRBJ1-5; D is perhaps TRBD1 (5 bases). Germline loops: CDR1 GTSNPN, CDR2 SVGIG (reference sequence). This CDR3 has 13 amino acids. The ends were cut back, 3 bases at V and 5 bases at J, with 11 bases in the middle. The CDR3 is CAWRDTGYQPQHF. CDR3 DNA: TGTGCCTGGAGGGACACGGGGTATCAGCCCCAGCATTTT.

CDR3 protein: CASSGRGYTF. Written as DNA, the CDR3 is TGTGCCAGCAGCGGCCGTGGCTACACCTTC. V and J are TRBV9 and TRBJ1-2; no firm D call. V shed 3 bases and J shed 7 bases, with 4 bases lying between them. This CDR3 comprises 10 residues. Germline V lookup: CDR1 SGDLS, CDR2 YYNGEE.

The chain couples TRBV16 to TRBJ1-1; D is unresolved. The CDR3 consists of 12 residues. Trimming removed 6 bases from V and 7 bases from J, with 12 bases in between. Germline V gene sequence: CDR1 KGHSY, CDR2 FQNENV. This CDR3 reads CASSFRLGEAFF. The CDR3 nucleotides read TGTGCCAGCAGTTTCAGATTGGGTGAAGCTTTCTTT.

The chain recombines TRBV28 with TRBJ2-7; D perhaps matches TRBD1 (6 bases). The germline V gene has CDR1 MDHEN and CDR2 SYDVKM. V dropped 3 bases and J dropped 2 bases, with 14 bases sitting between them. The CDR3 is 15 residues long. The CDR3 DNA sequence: TGTGCCAGCAGTTTGGGGGCGGCAGGAGCCTACGAGCAGTACTTC. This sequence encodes CASSLGAAGAYEQYF.